The T cell receptor (beta chain) described here comes from a study of Graves' ophthalmopathy and Graves' hyperthyroidism. At the level of the study: Specimen type is peripheral blood, obtained at initial diagnosis before any treatment. Study outcomes and limitations: Most thyroid clonotypes expanded beyond 0.001 frequency were also found in blood.

Enrolled hyperthyroidism patients had a new diagnosis, a duration under 2 months, and an age of 18 to 65. It was on clinical symptoms, serum thyroxine, TRAb, thyroid ultrasound and orbital computed tomography that diagnosis relied. The study amplified TCR beta CDR3 regions using RNA transcripts. HTBI primers were used in a first-round RT-PCR, which preceded a second-round multiplex PCR. TCRdb reprocessed the multiplex PCR reads via MiXCR and lists one record per CDR3 protein. Of more than 300,000 distinct CDR3 sequences in the sample, just over 15% were seen once. This clonotype was detected many times. Its antigen is not known. The CDR3 contains 15 residues. V lost 4 bases and J lost 7, with 14 bases in between. Germline-derived CDR1 and CDR2 are MNHEY and SVGAGI.

V and J are TRBV6-5 and TRBJ1-6; perhaps TRBD1 as D (6 bases). The receptor's source is a woman under 30 with stable Graves' hyperthyroidism. The sequenced sample consisted of peripheral blood. This CDR3 reads CASSWNRVPNSPLHF. CDR3 in DNA: TGTGCCAGCAGTTGGAACAGGGTTCCGAATTCACCCCTCCACTTT.